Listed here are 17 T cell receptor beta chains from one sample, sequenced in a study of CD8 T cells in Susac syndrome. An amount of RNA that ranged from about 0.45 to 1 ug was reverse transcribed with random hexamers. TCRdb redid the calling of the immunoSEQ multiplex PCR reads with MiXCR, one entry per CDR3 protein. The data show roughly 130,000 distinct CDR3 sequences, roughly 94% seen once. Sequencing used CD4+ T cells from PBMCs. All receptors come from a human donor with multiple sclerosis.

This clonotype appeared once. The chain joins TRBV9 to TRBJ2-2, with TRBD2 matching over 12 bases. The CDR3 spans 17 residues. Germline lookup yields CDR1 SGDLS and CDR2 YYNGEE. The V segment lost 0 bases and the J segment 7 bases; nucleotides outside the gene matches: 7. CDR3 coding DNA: TGTGCCAGCAGCGTAGCGCTAGCGGGAGGGCCGGGCGGGGAGCTGTTTTTT. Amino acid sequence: CASSVALAGGPGGELFF.

The CDR3, as DNA: TGCAGTGTCTCTCCTACAAGGGGGCTTACAGATACGCAGTATTTT. It translates to CSVSPTRGLTDTQYF. The rearrangement links TRBV20-1 to TRBJ2-3, with 7 nucleotides matching TRBD1. Trimming took 7 bases from V and 3 from J; bases not matched to a gene: 13. The CDR3 extends over 15 amino acids. Germline V gene lookup returns CDR1 DFQATT and CDR2 SNEGSKA (reference sequence).

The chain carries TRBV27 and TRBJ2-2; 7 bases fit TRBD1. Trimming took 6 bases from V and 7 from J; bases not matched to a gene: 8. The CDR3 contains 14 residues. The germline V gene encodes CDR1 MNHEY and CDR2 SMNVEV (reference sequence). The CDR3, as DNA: TGTGCCAGCAGGCCTAGGGGGCTCAGCGGGGAGCTGTTTTTT. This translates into CASRPRGLSGELFF.

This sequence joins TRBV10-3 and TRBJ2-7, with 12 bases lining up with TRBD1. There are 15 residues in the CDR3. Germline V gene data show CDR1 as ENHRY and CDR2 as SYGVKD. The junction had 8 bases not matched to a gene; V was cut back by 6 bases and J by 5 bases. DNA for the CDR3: TGTGCCATCAGCCGCGGGACAGGGGGCTTTGACGAGCAGTACTTC. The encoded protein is CAISRGTGGFDEQYF.

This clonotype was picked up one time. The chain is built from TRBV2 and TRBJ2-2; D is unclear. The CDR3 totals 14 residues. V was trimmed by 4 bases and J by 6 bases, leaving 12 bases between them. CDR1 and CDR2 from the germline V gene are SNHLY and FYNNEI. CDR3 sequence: CASSAVRTSGELFF. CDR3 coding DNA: TGTGCCAGCAGTGCAGTCAGAACGTCCGGGGAGCTGTTTTTT. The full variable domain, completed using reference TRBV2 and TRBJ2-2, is EPEVTQTPSHQVTQMGQEVILRCVPISNHLYFYWYRQILGQKVEFLVSFYNNEISEKSEIFDDQFSVERPDGSNFTLKIRSTKLEDSAMYFCASSAVRTSGELFFGEGSRLTVL.

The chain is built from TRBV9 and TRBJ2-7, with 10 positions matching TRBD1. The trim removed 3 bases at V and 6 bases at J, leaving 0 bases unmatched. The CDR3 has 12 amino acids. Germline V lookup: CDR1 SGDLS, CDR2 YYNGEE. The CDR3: CASSGTGGEQYF. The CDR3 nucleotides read TGTGCCAGCAGCGGGACAGGGGGCGAGCAGTACTTC. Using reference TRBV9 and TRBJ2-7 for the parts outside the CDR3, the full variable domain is DSGVTQTPKHLITATGQRVTLRCSPRSGDLSVYWYQQSLDQGLQFLIQYYNGEERAKGNILERFSAQQFPDLHSELNLSSLELGDSALYFCASSGTGGEQYFGPGTRLTVT.

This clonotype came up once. The CDR3 is CACWEGRGETQYF. CDR3 DNA: TGTGCCTGCTGGGAGGGGAGGGGAGAGACCCAGTACTTC. V is TRBV30 and J is TRBJ2-5, with 7 bases lining up with TRBD2. CDR3 length equals 13 residues. Trimming removed 6 bases from V and 4 bases from J; junction bases left unmatched: 8. Germline-derived CDR1 and CDR2 are GTSNPN and SVGIG (reference sequence).

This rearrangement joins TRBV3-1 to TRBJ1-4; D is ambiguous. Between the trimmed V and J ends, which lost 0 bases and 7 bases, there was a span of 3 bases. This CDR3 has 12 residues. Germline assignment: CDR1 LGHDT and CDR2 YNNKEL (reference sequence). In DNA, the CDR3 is TGTGCCAGCAGCCAAGAGGCTGAAAAACTGTTTTTT. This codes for CASSQEAEKLFF.

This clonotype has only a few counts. The CDR3 DNA reads TGTGCCAGCTCACCGGAGGGGAATGAAAAACTGTTTTTT. Protein: CASSPEGNEKLFF. V usage is TRBV18 and J usage is TRBJ1-4; a weak D match, TRBD1 (5 bases). CDR3 length equals 13 residues. Trimming shortened V by 3 bases and J by 5 bases, and 7 bases separated the two germline ends. Germline-derived CDR1 and CDR2 are KGHSH and LQKENI.

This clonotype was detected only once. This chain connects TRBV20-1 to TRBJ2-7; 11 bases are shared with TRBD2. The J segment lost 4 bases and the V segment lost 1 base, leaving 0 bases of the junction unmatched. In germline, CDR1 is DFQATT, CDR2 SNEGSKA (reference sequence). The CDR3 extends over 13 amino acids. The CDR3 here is CSARGLAGYEQYF. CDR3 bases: TGCAGTGCTAGAGGACTAGCGGGGTACGAGCAGTACTTC.

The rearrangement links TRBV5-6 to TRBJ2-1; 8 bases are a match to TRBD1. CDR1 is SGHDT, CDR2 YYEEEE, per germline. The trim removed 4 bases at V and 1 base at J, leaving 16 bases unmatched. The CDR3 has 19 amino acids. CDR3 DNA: TGTGCCAGCAGCCTTCAAATTTCGACAGGGGCACCATCCTACAATGAGCAGTTCTTC. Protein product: CASSLQISTGAPSYNEQFF.

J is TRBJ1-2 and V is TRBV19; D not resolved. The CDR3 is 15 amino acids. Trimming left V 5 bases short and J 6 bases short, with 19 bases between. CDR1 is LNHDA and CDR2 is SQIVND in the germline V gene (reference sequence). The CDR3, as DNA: TGTGCCAGTAGTTTCAACGGGATTTCGCGAGATGGCTACACCTTC. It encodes CASSFNGISRDGYTF. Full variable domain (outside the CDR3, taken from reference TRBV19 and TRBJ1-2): DGGITQSPKYLFRKEGQNVTLSCEQNLNHDAMYWYRQDPGQGLRLIYYSQIVNDFQKGDIAEGYSVSREKKESFPLTVTSAQKNPTAFYLCASSFNGISRDGYTFGSGTRLTVV.

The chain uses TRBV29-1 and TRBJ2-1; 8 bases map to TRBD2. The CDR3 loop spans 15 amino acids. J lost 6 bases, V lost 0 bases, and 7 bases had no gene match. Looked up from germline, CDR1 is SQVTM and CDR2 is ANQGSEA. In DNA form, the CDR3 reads TGCAGCGTTGAAGACCCGAGCGGGAGTCGCAATGAGCAGTTCTTC. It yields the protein CSVEDPSGSRNEQFF.

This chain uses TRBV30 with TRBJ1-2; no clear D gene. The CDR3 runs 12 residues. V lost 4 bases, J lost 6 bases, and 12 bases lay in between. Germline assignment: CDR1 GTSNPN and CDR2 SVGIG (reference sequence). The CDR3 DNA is TGTGCCTGGACCTTATTAGGGCATGGCTACACCTTC. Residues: CAWTLLGHGYTF.

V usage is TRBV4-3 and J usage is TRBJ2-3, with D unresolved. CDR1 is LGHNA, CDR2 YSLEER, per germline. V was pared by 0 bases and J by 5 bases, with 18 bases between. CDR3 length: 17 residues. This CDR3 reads CASSQEVSPSHQDTQYF. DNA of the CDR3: TGCGCCAGCAGCCAAGAGGTGAGCCCCTCCCACCAAGATACGCAGTATTTT.

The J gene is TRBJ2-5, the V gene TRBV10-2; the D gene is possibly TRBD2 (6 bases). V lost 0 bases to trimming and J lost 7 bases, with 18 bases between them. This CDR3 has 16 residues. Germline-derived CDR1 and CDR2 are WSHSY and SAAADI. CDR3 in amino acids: CASSESPGLLLRTQYF. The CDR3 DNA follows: TGCGCCAGCAGTGAGTCGCCGGGACTGCTGCTTAGGACCCAGTACTTC.

The CDR3 bases are TGCGCCAGCAGCCAGTTCGGGACTAGCGGGGACGAGCAGTACTTC. Its protein product is CASSQFGTSGDEQYF. This chain uses TRBV5-1 with TRBJ2-7, with 13 bases fitting TRBD2. Germline V gene lookup returns CDR1 SGHRS and CDR2 YFSETQ. This CDR3 spans 15 amino acids. J lost 5 bases, V lost 4 bases, and 6 bases had no gene match.